Sequencing of this TCR beta chain was carried out in a study of T cell repertoires in ileal Crohn's disease (dated by TCRdb to the late 2010s). General notes on the study: The median duration of disease was approximately eight years, and at the time of surgery around 40% of patients were active smokers. A total of roughly 170 mucosal samples from 57 patients were sequenced, collected from several sites on the surgical specimen and at postoperative endoscopy. TCR repertoire analysis was done in 45 to 65 Crohn's disease patients from a prospective multicentre cohort. A Rutgeerts score higher than i0 was the definition used for endoscopic postoperative recurrence. Surgery was performed for a complication in all patients, with stricturing disease in about 61% and penetrating disease in approximately 40%. Roughly half of the patients were given postoperative therapy, with more than 15 on anti-TNF agents and under 13 on thiopurines. The study was conducted in parallel with a multicentre cohort built to find predictors of early endoscopic recurrence after ileocolonic resection. Broad study findings and their caveats: A significantly higher proportion of clonal expansions was observed in active smokers at surgery than in non-smokers (about 25% vs 20%, p=0.02). Higher percentages of high-frequency clones at the time of surgery were linked to endoscopic recurrence, and every patient with clonality above 26.8% (18/57) had recurrence. Sorted CD8 T cells carried more high-frequency clones than CD4 T cells, suggesting mucosal expansions were mainly CD8. Only a subgroup of patients, of unstated size, had their mucosal CD4 and CD8 T cells sorted and sequenced.

Roughly 0.55 micrograms of biopsy DNA per sample were submitted for commercial TCRB immunosequencing. CDR3 regions were amplified from genomic DNA by Adaptive Biotechnology using a two-step, amplification bias-controlled multiplex PCR. The first PCR used primers for every V and J gene segment; the second PCR added barcodes and Illumina adapters. CDR3 libraries were sequenced using an Illumina instrument. The published analysis was carried out like this. Vendor-provided pipelines were combined with custom analysis of raw data in R/Bioconductor under R version 3.3.0. Clonality, ranging from 0 to 1, was calculated as the inverse of the normalised Shannon entropy of all productive clones. The repertoire share taken up by the top 100 clones defined high-frequency clones, and only clones that passed a 95% confidence test were kept. Overlap between samples was measured with the Morisita-Horn index, while repertoire diversity was measured with the Simpson index. The table was pulled from immuneACCESS by TCRdb, which kept in-frame rearrangements only. Such tables lose some clones; where checked, under half of the loss comes from unresolved V genes, and the rest has no known cause. V and J calls and clone size come straight from that table; D and trimming were deduced from the DNA. The sample records around 13,000 clones, around 80% of which are singletons. Under 6.5% of the sample is taken by the ten largest.

Eligible patients were adults with ileal or ileocolonic Crohn's disease who had an indication for ileocolonic resection. Whole ileal mucosal biopsies were kept frozen at -80 degrees C prior to DNA extraction. Genomic DNA was isolated from frozen whole biopsies using a TRizol-based method, and the DNA was quantified with a NanoDrop 2000 spectrophotometer. A word on this clone: Its antigen specificity is not known. No base quality information exists; no much larger clone differs at one position.

The CDR3 has 10 amino acids, counting the end cysteine and phenylalanine. Just CDR3 DNA is preserved here, 30 bases in frame from base 1. CDR1 SQVTM and CDR2 ANQGSEA are derived from the germline V gene. The junction carries 4 bases between V and J, which are trimmed by 7 bases and 2 bases respectively. Sequenced input: ileal tissue. This clonotype was obtained from an adult with Crohn's disease. The sequence is built from TRBV29-1 and TRBJ2-3, with the identity of the D gene unclear. The sequenced DNA is TGCAGCGGTATCACAGATACGCAGTATTTT. Its amino acids are CSGITDTQYF.